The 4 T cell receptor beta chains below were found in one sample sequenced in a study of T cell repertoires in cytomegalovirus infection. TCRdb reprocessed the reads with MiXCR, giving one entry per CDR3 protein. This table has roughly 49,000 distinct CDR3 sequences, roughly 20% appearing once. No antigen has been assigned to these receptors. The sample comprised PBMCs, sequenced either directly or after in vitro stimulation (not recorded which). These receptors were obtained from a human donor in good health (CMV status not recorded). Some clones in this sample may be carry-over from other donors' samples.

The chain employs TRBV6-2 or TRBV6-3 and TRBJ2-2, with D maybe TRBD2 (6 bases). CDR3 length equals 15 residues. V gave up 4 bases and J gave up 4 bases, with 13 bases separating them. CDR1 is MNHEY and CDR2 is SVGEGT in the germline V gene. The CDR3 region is CASSSVAAGTGELFF. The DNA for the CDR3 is TGTGCCAGCAGTTCAGTAGCGGCCGGCACCGGGGAGCTGTTTTTT.

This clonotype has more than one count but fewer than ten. The CDR3 is CASILVSPLSIGFQPQHF. CDR3 DNA sequence: TGTGCCAGCATCCTTGTGTCACCCCTAAGTATTGGGTTTCAGCCCCAGCATTTT. V usage is TRBV6-6 and J usage is TRBJ1-5; no firm D call. The CDR3 consists of 18 residues. CDR1 and CDR2 (germline): MNHNY, SVGAGI (reference sequence). V lost 7 bases to trimming and J lost 6 bases, with 28 bases between them.

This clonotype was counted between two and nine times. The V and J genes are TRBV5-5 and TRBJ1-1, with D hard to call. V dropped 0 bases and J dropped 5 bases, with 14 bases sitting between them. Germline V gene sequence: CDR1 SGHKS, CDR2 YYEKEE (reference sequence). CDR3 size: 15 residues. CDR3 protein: CASSLVPTEDTEAFF. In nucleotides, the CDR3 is TGTGCCAGCAGCTTGGTCCCCACCGAGGATACTGAAGCTTTCTTT.

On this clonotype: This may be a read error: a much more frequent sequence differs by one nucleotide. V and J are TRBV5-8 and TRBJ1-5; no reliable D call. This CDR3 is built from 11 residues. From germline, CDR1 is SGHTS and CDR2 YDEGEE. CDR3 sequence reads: CASSLAGPRHF. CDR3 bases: TGTGCCAGCAGCTTGGCAGGCCCCCGGCATTTT.